A selection of T cell receptor beta chains follows, all from one sample in a study of blood T cell repertoires in COVID-19. Assay: immunoSEQ multiplex PCR; the TCRdb copy retains only in-frame clones and omits some. The sample holds hundreds of thousands of clones, 85% seen once. The sequencing input was PBMCs or T cells enriched from blood (not recorded which). These receptors all stem from a man aged 40-55 years who had recovered from COVID-19. The conserved cysteine and the conserved F or W are not part of the CDR3 here. Fields, in order: J gene, V gene, D gene, CDR3 protein. D genes are given only for firm matches.

J gene: TRBJ1-3; V gene: TRBV5-1; D gene: .; CDR3 protein: ASSLTSSGNTIY
J gene: TRBJ1-2; V gene: TRBV3-1/TRBV3-2; D gene: TRBD1; CDR3 protein: ASSQYRGQPYGYT
J gene: TRBJ1-2; V gene: TRBV19; D gene: TRBD1; CDR3 protein: ASTRDRGREGYT
J gene: TRBJ1-3; V gene: TRBV6-2/TRBV6-3; D gene: TRBD1; CDR3 protein: ASSYRTGTGNTIY
J gene: TRBJ2-7; V gene: TRBV15; D gene: .; CDR3 protein: ATTENPTGLGDYEQY
J gene: TRBJ2-3; V gene: TRBV25-1; D gene: TRBD2; CDR3 protein: ASGPSGGRAGLDTQY
J gene: TRBJ1-5; V gene: TRBV15; D gene: TRBD1; CDR3 protein: ATSRPGQASQYSNQPQH
J gene: TRBJ1-1; V gene: TRBV30; D gene: .; CDR3 protein: AWSVLYGAF
J gene: TRBJ1-1; V gene: TRBV5-4; D gene: .; CDR3 protein: ASSLGLGLGEAF
J gene: TRBJ2-1; V gene: TRBV10-3; D gene: TRBD2; CDR3 protein: AISESGRGRVDEQF
J gene: TRBJ2-7; V gene: TRBV4-1; D gene: TRBD2; CDR3 protein: ASSLAGGPGYEQY
J gene: TRBJ2-7; V gene: TRBV19; D gene: TRBD2; CDR3 protein: ASRPGLAVYEQY
J gene: TRBJ1-6; V gene: TRBV4-2; D gene: TRBD1; CDR3 protein: ASSGGQAYSPLH
J gene: TRBJ1-2; V gene: TRBV27; D gene: TRBD1; CDR3 protein: ASSPTGGLGGYT
J gene: TRBJ2-1; V gene: TRBV19; D gene: TRBD1; CDR3 protein: ASSMGTGTGILNEQF
J gene: TRBJ1-2; V gene: TRBV7-9; D gene: TRBD1; CDR3 protein: ASSQQGLYGYT
J gene: TRBJ1-4; V gene: TRBV30; D gene: .; CDR3 protein: AWSVPPGQGNEKLF
J gene: TRBJ2-3; V gene: TRBV5-4; D gene: .; CDR3 protein: ASSSQRGPADTQY
J gene: TRBJ1-1; V gene: TRBV6-5; D gene: TRBD1; CDR3 protein: ASSQTTGEAF
J gene: TRBJ1-5; V gene: TRBV12-2; D gene: .; CDR3 protein: ASRSRCGPRDFPQH
J gene: TRBJ2-1; V gene: TRBV19; D gene: TRBD1; CDR3 protein: ASSTGQGTSYNEQF
J gene: TRBJ2-5; V gene: TRBV9; D gene: .; CDR3 protein: ASSAGVGAGGETQY
J gene: TRBJ1-3; V gene: TRBV19; D gene: TRBD1; CDR3 protein: ASSTGQGLGNTIY
J gene: TRBJ2-3; V gene: TRBV19; D gene: .; CDR3 protein: ASRLRQGGTDTQY
J gene: TRBJ1-1; V gene: TRBV7-8; D gene: .; CDR3 protein: ASSLKTGRNTEAF
J gene: TRBJ1-2; V gene: TRBV10-3; D gene: TRBD1; CDR3 protein: AIRGTGDLLRGYT
J gene: TRBJ1-3; V gene: TRBV28; D gene: TRBD1; CDR3 protein: ASSFAGGSGNTIY
J gene: TRBJ2-7; V gene: TRBV27; D gene: TRBD1; CDR3 protein: ASSLYPGQGGYEQY
J gene: TRBJ1-5; V gene: TRBV25-1; D gene: .; CDR3 protein: ASSPSPIVASNQPQH
J gene: TRBJ1-5; V gene: TRBV5-1; D gene: TRBD1; CDR3 protein: ASRIVSGGPGCIGQPQH
J gene: TRBJ1-6; V gene: TRBV4-3; D gene: .; CDR3 protein: ASSQDINRENSPLH
J gene: TRBJ1-4; V gene: TRBV12-5; D gene: .; CDR3 protein: ASGFQSREHNEKLF
J gene: TRBJ1-2; V gene: TRBV13; D gene: TRBD1; CDR3 protein: ASSFRGAGYGYT
J gene: TRBJ1-1; V gene: TRBV7-9; D gene: .; CDR3 protein: ASSLPSGDTEAF
J gene: TRBJ2-7; V gene: TRBV19; D gene: .; CDR3 protein: ASSIALAYEQY
J gene: TRBJ2-7; V gene: TRBV18; D gene: .; CDR3 protein: ASSPPSTRSYEQY
J gene: TRBJ2-3; V gene: TRBV7-3; D gene: .; CDR3 protein: ASSTLTNTDTQY
J gene: TRBJ2-7; V gene: TRBV28; D gene: .; CDR3 protein: ASSLGGSYEQY
J gene: TRBJ2-5; V gene: TRBV7-2; D gene: TRBD1; CDR3 protein: ASSNRRGRETQY